One and the same sample provided the 19 T cell receptor beta chains below, sequenced in a study of human T cells and chemical hapten exposure. Time point given: pre-sensitization, week 0. Treatment reported: therapeutic diphenylcyclopropenone sensitization with weekly scalp DPC. TCRdb processed the RACE reads anew with MiXCR; each CDR3 protein has one entry. The repertoire consists of about 40,000 distinct CDR3 sequences, with over 9.5% occurring once and the leading ten covering approximately 6.3%. The specimen was whole blood, collected in connection with sensitization to the hapten diphenylcyclopropenone (DPC). These receptor sequences come from a man younger than 45 with alopecia areata. Some clones in this sample may be carry-over from other donors' samples.

This clonotype was observed at least ten times. J is TRBJ1-1 and V is TRBV7-6, with 8 bases fitting TRBD1. Germline lookup yields CDR1 SGHVS and CDR2 FNYEAQ. J was trimmed by 4 bases and V by 1 base; bases with no gene match: 5. The CDR3 has 15 residues. The chain's CDR3 is CASSLGSQGATEAFF. DNA for the CDR3: TGTGCCAGCAGCTTAGGATCTCAGGGGGCCACTGAAGCTTTCTTT.

This clonotype was recorded at least ten times. The V gene is TRBV20-1, the J gene TRBJ2-2, with a weak D call TRBD1 (5 bases). Trimming took 2 bases from V and 2 from J, leaving 12 bases between them. This CDR3 has 15 amino acids. Germline values: CDR1 DFQATT, CDR2 SNEGSKA (reference sequence). The CDR3 DNA reads TGCAGTGCTAGACCCTTGGACATCAACACCGGGGAGCTGTTTTTT. The encoded protein is CSARPLDINTGELFF.

This clonotype occurred many times. The chain employs TRBV3-1 and TRBJ1-2; the match to TRBD1 covers 9 bases. The CDR3 is 14 residues long. Germline CDR1 reads LGHDT; CDR2 reads YNNKEL (reference sequence). The junction had 5 bases not matched to a gene; V was cut back by 4 bases and J by 5 bases. The CDR3 region is CASSPTGGLYGYTF. The DNA of the CDR3 is TGTGCCAGCAGCCCGACAGGGGGTCTGTATGGCTACACCTTC.

In this sample, this clonotype turned up many times. The CDR3, as DNA: TGCAGTGCTCCATCAACAGGGAATAGCAATCAGCCCCAGCATTTT. It specifies CSAPSTGNSNQPQHF. This sequence joins TRBV20-1 and TRBJ1-5; TRBD1 might be the D (6 bases). The germline gives CDR1 DFQATT, CDR2 SNEGSKA (reference sequence). The CDR3 sequence is 15 residues long. The germline V and J ends were trimmed by 5 bases and 0 bases, with 14 bases remaining between them.

This clonotype was counted at least ten times. The J gene is TRBJ1-5, the V gene TRBV2; D is uncertain. This CDR3 is 14 amino acids long. CDR1 and CDR2 from the germline V gene are SNHLY and FYNNEI. Trimming removed 0 bases from V and 5 bases from J, with 8 bases in between. Here the CDR3 DNA reads TGTGCCAGCAGTGAAGCCAGTCTCCATCAGCCCCAGCATTTT. Encoded protein: CASSEASLHQPQHF.

The genes are TRBV6-5 and TRBJ2-3; 8 nucleotides match TRBD2. Germline assignment: CDR1 MNHEY and CDR2 SVGAGI. This CDR3 comprises 14 residues. J lost 5 bases, V lost 7 bases, and 8 bases had no gene match. The CDR3 spells CASTLSGGGDTQYF. DNA of the CDR3: TGTGCCAGCACTTTAAGCGGGGGCGGAGATACGCAGTATTTT.

This clonotype showed up just a few times. The chain employs TRBV29-1 and TRBJ2-5; D possibly corresponds to TRBD1 (5 bases). The germline CDR1 and CDR2 sequences are SQVTM and ANQGSEA. The CDR3 has 14 amino acids. V was pared by 1 base and J by 5 bases, with 14 bases between. CDR3 sequence (DNA): TGCAGCGTTGAAGGGCAGGGTTCTAGTGAGACCCAGTACTTC. Amino acid sequence: CSVEGQGSSETQYF.

The rearrangement uses TRBV6-6 and TRBJ1-2, with 8 bases matching TRBD1. The J segment lost 9 bases and the V segment lost 2 bases, leaving 2 bases of the junction unmatched. CDR3 size: 12 residues. Looked up from germline, CDR1 is MNHNY and CDR2 is SVGAGI (reference sequence). CDR3 DNA: TGTGCCAGCAGTTACCAGGGGGCGAGCTACACCTTC. Its protein is CASSYQGASYTF.

The rearrangement joins TRBV3-1 to TRBJ2-6; 9 bases match TRBD2. Germline assignment: CDR1 LGHDT and CDR2 YNNKEL (reference sequence). The V segment lost 5 bases and the J segment 1 base; nucleotides outside the gene matches: 6. The CDR3 length is 17 residues. DNA of the CDR3: TGTGCCAGCAGCTACCCAGCGGGAGGATCTGGGGCCAACGTCCTGACTTTC. Protein sequence: CASSYPAGGSGANVLTF.

This clonotype was picked up many times. V and J are TRBV21-1 and TRBJ2-5; the table's D call, TRBD1, was not checked against the DNA. TRBV21-1 is labeled a pseudogene. The CDR3 has 15 amino acids. The DNA of the CDR3 is TGTGCCAGCAGCAACTCCTGGACAGCCCAAGAGACCCAGTACTTC. The encoded protein is CASSNSWTAQETQYF.

Many counts were recorded for this clonotype. This chain links TRBV7-8 with TRBJ2-7, with 7 nucleotides matching TRBD2. V lost 4 bases and J lost 4; bases outside the gene matches: 1. This CDR3 contains 12 residues. CDR1 is SGHVS, CDR2 FQNEAQ, per germline. CDR3 DNA: TGTGCCAGCAGCTCAGCGGGGTACGAGCAGTACTTC. Its translation: CASSSAGYEQYF. The complete variable domain, with remaining parts taken from reference TRBV7-8 and TRBJ2-7, reads GAGVSQSPRYKVAKRGQDVALRCDPISGHVSLFWYQQALGQGPEFLTYFQNEAQLDKSGLPSDRFFAERPEGSVSTLKIQRTQQEDSAVYLCASSSAGYEQYFGPGTRLTVT.

The V call is TRBV2, the J call TRBJ2-3; 10 bases fit TRBD2. Germline V gene data show CDR1 as SNHLY and CDR2 as FYNNEI. This CDR3 region has 20 residues. Trimming took 4 bases from V and 3 from J; bases not matched to a gene: 19. The CDR3 region has the DNA TGTGCCAGCAGTGGTTTGGCTAGCGGGAGTAATGCCGCAAGGACAGATACGCAGTATTTT. This translates into CASSGLASGSNAARTDTQYF.

The chain links TRBV5-1 to TRBJ2-5; 11 nucleotides align to TRBD1. CDR3 size: 14 residues. From germline, CDR1 is SGHRS and CDR2 YFSETQ. V trimming: 0 bases; J trimming: 9 bases; junction bases outside the gene matches: 4. The CDR3 here is CASSLVGTGGSQYF. DNA for the CDR3: TGCGCCAGCAGCTTGGTAGGGACAGGGGGTTCCCAGTACTTC.

This clonotype was seen more than once but under ten times. The gene calls are TRBV28 and TRBJ1-2; D is ambiguous. This CDR3 is built from 12 residues. Trimming cost V 6 bases and J 0 bases, with 5 bases left between them. The germline V gene encodes CDR1 MDHEN and CDR2 SYDVKM. The CDR3 DNA reads TGTGCCAGCAGGGATGCTAACTATGGCTACACCTTC. This encodes CASRDANYGYTF.

At least ten counts were recorded for this clonotype. The chain has TRBV6-6 and TRBJ2-5; possible D gene TRBD1, 5 bases. The length of the CDR3 is 15 residues. Trimming removed 8 bases from V and 1 base from J, with 17 bases in between. Germline values: CDR1 MNHNY, CDR2 SVGAGI (reference sequence). CDR3: CASLDEDSPQETQYF. CDR3 DNA sequence: TGTGCCAGCCTCGACGAAGACAGCCCCCAAGAGACCCAGTACTTC.

The gene calls are TRBV9 and TRBJ2-3; D perhaps matches TRBD2 (5 bases). Germline CDR1 and CDR2: SGDLS and YYNGEE. The CDR3 has 15 residues. Between the trimmed V and J ends, which lost 0 bases and 2 bases, there was a span of 10 bases. The DNA for the CDR3 is TGTGCCAGCAGCGTAGCTTCGGGAATCACAGATACGCAGTATTTT. Encoded protein: CASSVASGITDTQYF. Complete variable domain (other parts from reference TRBV9 and TRBJ2-3): DSGVTQTPKHLITATGQRVTLRCSPRSGDLSVYWYQQSLDQGLQFLIQYYNGEERAKGNILERFSAQQFPDLHSELNLSSLELGDSALYFCASSVASGITDTQYFGPGTRLTVL.

As concerns this clonotype: An end of the junction differs from the germline gene, which may be a read error. The rearrangement joins TRBV29-1 to TRBJ2-5; D is uncertain. The germline V gene encodes CDR1 SQVTM and CDR2 ANQGSEA. The CDR3 contains 12 residues. The CDR3 loop reads CSVEGVGETQYF. CDR3 sequence (DNA): TGCAGCGTAGAAGGAGTCGGGGAGACCCAGTACTTC. The entire variable domain, with the rest obtained from reference TRBV29-1 and TRBJ2-5, is as follows: SAVISQKPSRDICQRGTSLTIQCQVDSQVTMMFWYRQQPGQSLTLIATANQGSEATYESGFVIDKFPISRPNLTFSTLTVSNMSPEDSSIYLCSVEGVGETQYFGPGTRLLVL.

This clonotype was observed at least ten times. The rearrangement links TRBV11-1 to TRBJ2-1, with a possible D match to TRBD1 (6 bases). Germline values: CDR1 SGHAT, CDR2 FQDESV (reference sequence). Trimming pared 2 bases from V and 5 bases from J, leaving 7 bases between. The CDR3 runs to 13 residues. The CDR3 region is CASSLWGHNEQFF. The CDR3 DNA reads as TGTGCCAGCAGCTTATGGGGGCACAATGAGCAGTTCTTC.

This clonotype was seen repeatedly, ten times or more. J is TRBJ1-1 and V is TRBV6-6; TRBD1 is a possible D gene (6 bases). The CDR3 runs to 14 residues. Germline V gives CDR1 MNHNY, CDR2 SVGAGI (reference sequence). Trimming cost V 5 bases and J 3 bases, with 13 bases left between them. CDR3 region: CASSKQGLDTEAFF. As DNA, the CDR3 is TGTGCCAGCAGTAAACAGGGTTTGGACACTGAAGCTTTCTTT.